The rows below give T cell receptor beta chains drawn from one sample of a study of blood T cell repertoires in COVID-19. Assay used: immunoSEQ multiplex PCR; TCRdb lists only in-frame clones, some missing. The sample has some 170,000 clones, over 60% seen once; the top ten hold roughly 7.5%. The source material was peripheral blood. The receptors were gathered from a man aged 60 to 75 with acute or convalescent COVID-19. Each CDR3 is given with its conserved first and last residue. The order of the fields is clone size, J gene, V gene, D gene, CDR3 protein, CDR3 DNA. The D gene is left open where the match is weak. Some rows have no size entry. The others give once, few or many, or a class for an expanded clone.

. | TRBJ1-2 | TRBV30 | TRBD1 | CAWSTGAHGYTF | TGTGCCTGGTCGACAGGGGCCCATGGCTACACCTTC
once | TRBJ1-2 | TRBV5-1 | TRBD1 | CASSPRGDRGFGYTF | TGCGCCAGCAGCCCCAGGGGGGACAGGGGTTTCGGCTACACCTTC
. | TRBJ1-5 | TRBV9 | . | CASSVEGRWPQHF | TGTGCCAGCAGCGTCGAGGGTCGGTGGCCCCAGCATTTT
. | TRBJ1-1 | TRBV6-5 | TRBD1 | CASSFTGAMNTEAFF | TGTGCCAGCAGTTTCACAGGGGCGATGAACACTGAAGCTTTCTTT
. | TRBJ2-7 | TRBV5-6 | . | CASSPGLGEQYF | TGTGCCAGCAGCCCGGGACTCGGGGAGCAGTACTTC
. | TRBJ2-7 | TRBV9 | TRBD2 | CASSAAGRDYEQYF | TGTGCCAGCAGCGCAGCGGGACGAGACTACGAGCAGTACTTC
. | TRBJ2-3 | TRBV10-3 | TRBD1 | CAISDRGPTDTQYF | TGTGCCATCAGTGACAGGGGGCCTACAGATACGCAGTATTTT
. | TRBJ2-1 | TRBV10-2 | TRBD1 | CASSIQGEHEQFF | TGCGCCAGCAGTATCCAGGGGGAACATGAGCAGTTCTTC
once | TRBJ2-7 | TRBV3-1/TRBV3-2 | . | CASSHSRWSYEQYF | TGTGCCAGCAGCCATTCTAGGTGGTCCTACGAGCAGTACTTC
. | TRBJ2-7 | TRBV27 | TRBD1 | CASRKGQGVYEQYF | TGTGCCAGCCGAAAAGGACAGGGGGTATACGAGCAGTACTTC
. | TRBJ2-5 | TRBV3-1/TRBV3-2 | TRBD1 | CASSQDKGQAYF | TGTGCCAGCAGCCAAGATAAGGGACAGGCGTACTTC
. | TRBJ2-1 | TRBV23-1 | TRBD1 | CASSQFRGRLYNEQFF | TGCGCCAGCAGTCAATTCAGGGGGCGACTCTACAATGAGCAGTTCTTC
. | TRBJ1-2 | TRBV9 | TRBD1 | CASSVGQGNYGYTF | TGTGCCAGCAGCGTTGGACAGGGCAACTATGGCTACACCTTC
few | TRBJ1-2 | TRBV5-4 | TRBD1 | CASSRPGQGRGIDGYTF | TGTGCCAGCAGTCGACCGGGACAGGGACGTGGTATAGATGGCTACACCTTC
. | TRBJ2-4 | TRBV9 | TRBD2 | CASSVAPGGKNIQYF | TGTGCCAGCAGCGTAGCTCCGGGGGGCAAAAACATTCAGTACTTC
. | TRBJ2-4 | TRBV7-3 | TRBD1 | CASSTQGANIQYF | TGTGCCAGCAGCACCCAGGGGGCTAACATTCAGTACTTC